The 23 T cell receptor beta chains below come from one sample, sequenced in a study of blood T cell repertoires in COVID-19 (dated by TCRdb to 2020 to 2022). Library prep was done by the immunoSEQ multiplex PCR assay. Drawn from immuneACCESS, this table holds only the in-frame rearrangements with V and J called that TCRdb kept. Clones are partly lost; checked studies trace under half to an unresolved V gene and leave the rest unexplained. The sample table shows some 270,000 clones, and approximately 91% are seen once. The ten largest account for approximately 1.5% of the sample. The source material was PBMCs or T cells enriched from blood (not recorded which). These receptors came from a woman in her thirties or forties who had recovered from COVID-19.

The CDR3 loop reads CASSIGQVNSASYTF. CDR3 nucleotide sequence: TGTGCCAGTAGTATTGGGCAGGTCAACTCGGCAAGCTACACCTTC. The chain joins TRBV19 to TRBJ1-2; D unclear. CDR1 is LNHDA, CDR2 SQIVND, per germline (reference sequence). This CDR3 contains 15 residues. Trimming removed 3 bases from V and 9 bases from J, with 20 bases in between.

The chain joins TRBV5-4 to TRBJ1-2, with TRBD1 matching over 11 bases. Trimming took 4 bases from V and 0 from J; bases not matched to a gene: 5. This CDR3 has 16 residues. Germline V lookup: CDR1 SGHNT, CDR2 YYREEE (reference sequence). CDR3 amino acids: CASSVGTGGTNYGYTF. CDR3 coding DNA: TGTGCCAGCAGCGTCGGGACAGGGGGAACTAACTATGGCTACACCTTC.

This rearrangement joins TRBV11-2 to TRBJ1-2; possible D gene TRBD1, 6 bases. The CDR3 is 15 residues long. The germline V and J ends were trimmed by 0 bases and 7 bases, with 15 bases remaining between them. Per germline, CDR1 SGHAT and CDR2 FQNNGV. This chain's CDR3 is CASSLDNRAMGGYTF. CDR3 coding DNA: TGTGCCAGCAGCTTAGATAACAGGGCCATGGGTGGCTACACCTTC.

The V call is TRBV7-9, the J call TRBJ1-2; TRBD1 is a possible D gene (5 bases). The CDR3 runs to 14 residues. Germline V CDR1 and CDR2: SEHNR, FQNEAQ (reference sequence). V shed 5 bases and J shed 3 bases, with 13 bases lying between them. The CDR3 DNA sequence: TGTGCCAGCAGCCGGCAGGGTTTGGACTATGGCTACACCTTC. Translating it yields CASSRQGLDYGYTF. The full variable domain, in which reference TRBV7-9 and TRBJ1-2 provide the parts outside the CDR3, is DTGVSQNPRHKITKRGQNVTFRCDPISEHNRLYWYRQTLGQGPEFLTYFQNEAQLEKSRLLSDRFSAERPKGSFSTLEIQRTEQGDSAMYLCASSRQGLDYGYTFGSGTRLTVV.

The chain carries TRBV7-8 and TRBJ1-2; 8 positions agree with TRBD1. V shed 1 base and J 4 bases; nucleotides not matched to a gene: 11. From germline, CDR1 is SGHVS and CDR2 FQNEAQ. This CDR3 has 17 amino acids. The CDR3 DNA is TGTGCCAGCAGCTTAGGTCCTACGACAGGGGAGGTCTATGGCTACACCTTC. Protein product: CASSLGPTTGEVYGYTF.

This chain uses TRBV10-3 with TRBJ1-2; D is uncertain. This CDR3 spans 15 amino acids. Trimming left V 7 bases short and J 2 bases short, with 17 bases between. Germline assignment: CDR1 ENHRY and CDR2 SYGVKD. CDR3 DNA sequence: TGTGCCATCAAGGAGGGTTCCCCCTCGAACTATGGCTACACCTTC. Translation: CAIKEGSPSNYGYTF.

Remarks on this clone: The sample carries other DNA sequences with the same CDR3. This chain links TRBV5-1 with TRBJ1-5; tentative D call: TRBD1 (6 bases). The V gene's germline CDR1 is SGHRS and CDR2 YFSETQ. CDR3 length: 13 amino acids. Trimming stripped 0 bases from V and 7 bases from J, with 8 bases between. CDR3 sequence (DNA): TGCGCCAGCAGCTTGGGTGGGGGCCAGCCCCAGCATTTT. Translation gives CASSLGGGQPQHF. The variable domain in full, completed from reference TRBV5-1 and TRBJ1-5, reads KAGVTQTPRYLIKTRGQQVTLSCSPISGHRSVSWYQQTPGQGLQFLFEYFSETQRNKGNFPGRFSGRQFSNSRSEMNVSTLELGDSALYLCASSLGGGQPQHFGDGTRLSIL.

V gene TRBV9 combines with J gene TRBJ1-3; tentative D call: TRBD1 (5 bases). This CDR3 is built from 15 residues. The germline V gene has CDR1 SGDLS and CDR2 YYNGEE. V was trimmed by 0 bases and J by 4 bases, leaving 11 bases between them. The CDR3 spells CASSVEPGRGNTIYF. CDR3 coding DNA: TGTGCCAGCAGCGTAGAGCCAGGGAGGGGAAACACCATATATTTT.

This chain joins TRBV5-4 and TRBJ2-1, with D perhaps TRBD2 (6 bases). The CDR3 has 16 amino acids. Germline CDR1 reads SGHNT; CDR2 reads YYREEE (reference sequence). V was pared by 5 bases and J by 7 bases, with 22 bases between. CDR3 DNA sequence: TGTGCCAGCAGTTCAAGTACTAGATCGGGGGATAATGAGCAGTTCTTC. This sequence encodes CASSSSTRSGDNEQFF.

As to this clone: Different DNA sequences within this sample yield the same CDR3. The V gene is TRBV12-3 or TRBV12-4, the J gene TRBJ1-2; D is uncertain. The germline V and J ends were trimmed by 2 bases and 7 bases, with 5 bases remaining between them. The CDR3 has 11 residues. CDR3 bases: TGTGCCAGCAGTTTACGAGGTGGCTACACCTTC. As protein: CASSLRGGYTF.

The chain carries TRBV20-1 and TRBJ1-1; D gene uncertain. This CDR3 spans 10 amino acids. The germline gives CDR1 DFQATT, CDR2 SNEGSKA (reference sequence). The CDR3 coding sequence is TGCAGCCGCTCGGGGACTGAAGCTTTCTTT. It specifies CSRSGTEAFF.

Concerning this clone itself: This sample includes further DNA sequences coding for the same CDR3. The CDR3 sequence: CASSPRTGNTEAFF. CDR3 nucleotides: TGTGCCAGCTCACCTCGTACAGGGAACACTGAAGCTTTCTTT. The chain combines TRBV18 with TRBJ1-1; D might be TRBD1 (5 bases). Deletions cut 3 bases from V and 1 base from J, with 9 bases between. The CDR3 covers 14 residues. CDR1 is KGHSH and CDR2 is LQKENI in the germline V gene.

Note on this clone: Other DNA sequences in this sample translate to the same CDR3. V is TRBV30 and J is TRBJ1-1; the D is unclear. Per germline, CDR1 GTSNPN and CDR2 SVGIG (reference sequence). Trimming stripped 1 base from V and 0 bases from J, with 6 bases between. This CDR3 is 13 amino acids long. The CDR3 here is CAWSEQVNTEAFF. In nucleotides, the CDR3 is TGTGCCTGGAGTGAGCAGGTGAACACTGAAGCTTTCTTT.

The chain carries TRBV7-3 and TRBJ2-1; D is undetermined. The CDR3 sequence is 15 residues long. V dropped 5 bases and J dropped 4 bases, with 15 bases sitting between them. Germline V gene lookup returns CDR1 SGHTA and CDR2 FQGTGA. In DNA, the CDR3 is TGTGCCAGCAGCCCAAACCCACAGCTGTACAATGAGCAGTTCTTC. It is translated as CASSPNPQLYNEQFF.

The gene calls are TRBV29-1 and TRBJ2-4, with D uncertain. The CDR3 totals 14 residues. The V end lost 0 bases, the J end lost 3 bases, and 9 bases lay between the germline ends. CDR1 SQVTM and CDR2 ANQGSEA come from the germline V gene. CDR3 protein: CSVEDVQNKNIQYF. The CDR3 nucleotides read TGCAGCGTTGAAGATGTACAGAACAAAAACATTCAGTACTTC. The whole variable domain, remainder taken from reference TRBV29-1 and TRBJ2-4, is SAVISQKPSRDICQRGTSLTIQCQVDSQVTMMFWYRQQPGQSLTLIATANQGSEATYESGFVIDKFPISRPNLTFSTLTVSNMSPEDSSIYLCSVEDVQNKNIQYFGAGTRLSVL.

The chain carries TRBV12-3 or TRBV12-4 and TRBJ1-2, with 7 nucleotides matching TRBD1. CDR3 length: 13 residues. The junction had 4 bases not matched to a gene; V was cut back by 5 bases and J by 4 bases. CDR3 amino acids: CASSPDRVYGYTF. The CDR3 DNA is TGTGCCAGCAGTCCCGACAGGGTCTATGGCTACACCTTC.

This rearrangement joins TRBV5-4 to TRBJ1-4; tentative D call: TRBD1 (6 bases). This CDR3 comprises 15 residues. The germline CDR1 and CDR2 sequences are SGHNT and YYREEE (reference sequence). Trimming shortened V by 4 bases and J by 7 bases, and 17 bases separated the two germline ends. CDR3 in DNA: TGTGCCAGCAGCCCTGGGGGGGGGCGGTCTGAAAAACTGTTTTTT. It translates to CASSPGGGRSEKLFF. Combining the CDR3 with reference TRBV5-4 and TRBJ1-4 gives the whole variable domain ETGVTQSPTHLIKTRGQQVTLRCSSQSGHNTVSWYQQALGQGPQFIFQYYREEENGRGNFPPRFSGLQFPNYSSELNVNALELDDSALYLCASSPGGGRSEKLFFGSGTQLSVL.

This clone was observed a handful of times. The CDR3 DNA follows: TGTGCCACCAGTGATACCGGGACAGGGGTCTTTTCATCCTACAATGAGCAGTTCTTC. Protein product: CATSDTGTGVFSSYNEQFF. The chain joins TRBV24-1 to TRBJ2-1, with TRBD1 identical over 10 bases. In germline, CDR1 is KGHDR, CDR2 SFDVKD. V was clipped by 3 bases and J by 1 base; unmatched bases: 11. The CDR3 spans 19 residues.

The CDR3: CAWSARDRGFSPLHF. The DNA of the CDR3 is TGTGCCTGGAGTGCCCGGGACAGGGGGTTTTCACCCCTCCACTTT. The rearrangement links TRBV30 to TRBJ1-6; 11 bases align to TRBD1. In germline, CDR1 is GTSNPN, CDR2 SVGIG (reference sequence). After removal of 1 base from V and 9 bases from J, the junction contained 5 bases not matched to a gene. The CDR3 sequence is 15 residues long.

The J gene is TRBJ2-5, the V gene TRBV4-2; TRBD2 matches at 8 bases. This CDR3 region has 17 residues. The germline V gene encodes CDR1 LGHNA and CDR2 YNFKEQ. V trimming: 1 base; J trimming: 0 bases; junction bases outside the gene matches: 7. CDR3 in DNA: TGTGCCAGCAGCCAAGTATATAGCGGGAACAACCAAGAGACCCAGTACTTC. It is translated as CASSQVYSGNNQETQYF.

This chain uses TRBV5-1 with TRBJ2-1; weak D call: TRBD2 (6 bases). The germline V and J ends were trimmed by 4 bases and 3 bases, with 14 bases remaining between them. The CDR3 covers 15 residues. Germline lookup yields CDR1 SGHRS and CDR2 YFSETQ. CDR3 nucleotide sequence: TGCGCCAGCAGCCTCGAGGGACTTCACTACAATGAGCAGTTCTTC. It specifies CASSLEGLHYNEQFF. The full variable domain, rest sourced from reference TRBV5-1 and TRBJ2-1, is KAGVTQTPRYLIKTRGQQVTLSCSPISGHRSVSWYQQTPGQGLQFLFEYFSETQRNKGNFPGRFSGRQFSNSRSEMNVSTLELGDSALYLCASSLEGLHYNEQFFGPGTRLTVL.

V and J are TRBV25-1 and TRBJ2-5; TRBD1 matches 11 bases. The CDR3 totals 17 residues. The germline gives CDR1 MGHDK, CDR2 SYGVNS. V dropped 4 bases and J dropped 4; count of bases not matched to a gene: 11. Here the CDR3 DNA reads TGTGCCAGCAGTGCGGGGGCCCTAGGACAGGGGGCAGAGACCCAGTACTTC. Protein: CASSAGALGQGAETQYF.

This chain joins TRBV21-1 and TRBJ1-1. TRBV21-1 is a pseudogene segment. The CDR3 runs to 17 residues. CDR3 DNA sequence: TGTGCCAGCAGCAAAGAAATGCTTGAATGGGGGGACACTGAAGCTTTCTTT. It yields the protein CASSKEMLEWGDTEAFF.